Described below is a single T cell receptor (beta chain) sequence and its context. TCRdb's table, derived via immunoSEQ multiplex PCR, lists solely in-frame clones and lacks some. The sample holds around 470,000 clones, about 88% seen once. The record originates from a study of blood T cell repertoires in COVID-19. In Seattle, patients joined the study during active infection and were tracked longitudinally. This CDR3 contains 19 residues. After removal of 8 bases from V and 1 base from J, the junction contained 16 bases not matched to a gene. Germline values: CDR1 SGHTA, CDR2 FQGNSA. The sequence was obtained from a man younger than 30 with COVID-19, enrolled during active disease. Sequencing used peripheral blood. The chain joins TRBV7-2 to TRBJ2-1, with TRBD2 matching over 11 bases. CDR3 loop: CASRPSASGRSPSYNEQFF. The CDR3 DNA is TGTGCCAGCCGACCGAGCGCTAGCGGGAGGTCACCATCCTACAATGAGCAGTTCTTC. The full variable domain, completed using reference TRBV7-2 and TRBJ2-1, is GAGVSQSPSNKVTEKGKDVELRCDPISGHTALYWYRQSLGQGLEFLIYFQGNSAPDKSGLPSDRFSAERTGGSVSTLTIQRTQQEDSAVYLCASRPSASGRSPSYNEQFFGPGTRLTVL.